A single sample gave rise to the 15 T cell receptor beta chains below, sequenced in a study of blood T cell repertoires in COVID-19. Assay: immunoSEQ multiplex PCR; the TCRdb copy retains only in-frame clones and omits some. This sample carries 650,000 to 800,000 clones, 75% to 90% of them seen once, and the ten largest clones take approximately 0.25%. The sequenced sample consisted of peripheral blood. The source is a woman under 30 with acute or convalescent COVID-19.

The V gene is TRBV5-1, the J gene TRBJ2-3, with 11 bases identical to TRBD2. Germline trimming cut 4 bases from V and 2 bases from J; bases unmatched to any gene: 9. The germline CDR1 and CDR2 sequences are SGHRS and YFSETQ. The CDR3 length is 17 residues. CDR3 residues: CASSLPLAGDLTDTQYF. The CDR3 DNA follows: TGCGCCAGCAGCCTCCCACTAGCGGGGGACCTCACAGATACGCAGTATTTT. The entire variable domain, with the rest obtained from reference TRBV5-1 and TRBJ2-3, is as follows: KAGVTQTPRYLIKTRGQQVTLSCSPISGHRSVSWYQQTPGQGLQFLFEYFSETQRNKGNFPGRFSGRQFSNSRSEMNVSTLELGDSALYLCASSLPLAGDLTDTQYFGPGTRLTVL.

V usage is TRBV6-5 and J usage is TRBJ2-7; D ambiguous. Germline-derived CDR1 and CDR2 are MNHEY and SVGAGI. The CDR3 length is 11 residues. V lost 5 bases, J lost 3 bases, and 5 bases lay in between. CDR3 sequence reads: CASSPSYEQYF. The CDR3 DNA is TGTGCCAGCAGTCCGAGCTACGAGCAGTACTTC.

This chain joins TRBV11-1 and TRBJ2-7; TRBD1 is a possible D gene (6 bases). From germline, CDR1 is SGHAT and CDR2 FQDESV (reference sequence). This CDR3 contains 15 residues. Trimming removed 4 bases from V and 5 bases from J, with 18 bases in between. The CDR3 here is CASSYRRQVSHEQYF. The CDR3 DNA reads TGTGCCAGCAGCTACCGTAGACAGGTTTCCCACGAGCAGTACTTC. The full variable domain, in which reference TRBV11-1 and TRBJ2-7 provide the parts outside the CDR3, is EAEVAQSPRYKITEKSQAVAFWCDPISGHATLYWYRQILGQGPELLVQFQDESVVDDSQLPKDRFSAERLKGVDSTLKIQPAELGDSAMYLCASSYRRQVSHEQYFGPGTRLTVT.

This clone came up once. The chain employs TRBV27 and TRBJ1-6; 7 nucleotides agree with TRBD1. The CDR3 consists of 20 residues. J gave up 0 bases and V 0 bases, and 11 bases lay outside the gene matches. Germline V gives CDR1 MNHEY, CDR2 SMNVEV (reference sequence). CDR3 DNA: TGTGCCAGCAGTTTATCCAGGGGAAGGGGGCGAAGCTCCTATAATTCACCCCTCCACTTT. This codes for CASSLSRGRGRSSYNSPLHF.

The sample holds one count of this clone. The chain couples TRBV18 to TRBJ1-2; D call uncertain. The CDR3 totals 14 residues. The V and J ends lost 2 bases and 1 base respectively, with 8 bases between them. Germline loops: CDR1 KGHSH, CDR2 LQKENI. The CDR3 loop is CASSPDIINYGYTF. The CDR3 coding sequence is TGTGCCAGCTCACCAGACATCATTAACTATGGCTACACCTTC. The complete variable domain, with remaining parts taken from reference TRBV18 and TRBJ1-2, reads NAGVMQNPRHLVRRRGQEARLRCSPMKGHSHVYWYRQLPEEGLKFMVYLQKENIIDESGMPKERFSAEFPKEGPSILRIQQVVRGDSAAYFCASSPDIINYGYTFGSGTRLTVV.

V is TRBV3-1 (or the pseudogene TRBV3-2) and J is TRBJ1-1, with a weak D call TRBD1 (6 bases). Germline-derived CDR1 and CDR2 are LGHDT and YNNKEL (reference sequence). Trimming shortened V by 0 bases and J by 5 bases, and 10 bases separated the two germline ends. This CDR3 is built from 14 residues. The CDR3 sequence: CASSQEGTTTEAFF. CDR3 sequence (DNA): TGTGCCAGCAGCCAAGAGGGGACAACTACTGAAGCTTTCTTT.

The chain carries TRBV6-5 and TRBJ1-2; 8 bases line up with TRBD1. CDR1 and CDR2 from the germline V gene are MNHEY and SVGAGI. The V gene end was trimmed by 0 bases and the J gene end by 8 bases; junction bases not matched to a gene: 11. This CDR3 comprises 16 residues. DNA of the CDR3: TGTGCCAGCAGTTACTCCCGGGCAGGGGGCTTGTCAGGCTACACCTTC. It yields the protein CASSYSRAGGLSGYTF.

The chain uses TRBV5-6 and TRBJ1-5; no clear D. The ends were cut back, 5 bases at V and 3 bases at J, with 9 bases in the middle. The germline gives CDR1 SGHDT, CDR2 YYEEEE. The CDR3 has 13 residues. The DNA of the CDR3 is TGTGCCAGCAGTTTCTCCCTCAATCAGCCCCAGCATTTT. Translating it yields CASSFSLNQPQHF.

The chain couples TRBV14 to TRBJ2-7, with D unclear. V lost 1 base and J lost 2, with 12 bases in between. Germline lookup yields CDR1 SGHDN and CDR2 FVKESK. The CDR3 is 15 amino acids. CDR3 sequence (DNA): TGTGCCAGCAGCCAAGGGCCCATCCCCCCCTACGAGCAGTACTTC. It encodes CASSQGPIPPYEQYF.

This clone was seen a handful of times. The chain carries TRBV7-9 and TRBJ1-2, with 8 nucleotides matching TRBD1. The V gene end was trimmed by 2 bases and the J gene end by 3 bases; junction bases not matched to a gene: 8. CDR1 and CDR2 (germline): SEHNR, FQNEAQ (reference sequence). The CDR3 is made up of 16 amino acids. CDR3 amino acids: CASSLLGQVQDYGYTF. CDR3 coding DNA: TGTGCCAGCAGCTTACTGGGACAGGTTCAGGACTATGGCTACACCTTC.

The CDR3 is CAIERGGRETQYF. The CDR3 bases are TGTGCCATTGAGCGGGGGGGCCGGGAGACCCAGTACTTC. J is TRBJ2-5 and V is TRBV15, with 10 bases lining up with TRBD2. Per the germline V gene, CDR1 is LNHNV and CDR2 is YYDKDF (reference sequence). Trimming cost V 10 bases and J 5 bases; bases outside gene matches: 7. This CDR3 is 13 amino acids long.

This clone was found once. The J gene is TRBJ1-1, the V gene TRBV20-1, with D unresolved. The germline V and J ends were trimmed by 4 bases and 0 bases, with 3 bases remaining between them. The CDR3 consists of 11 residues. Germline V gene sequence: CDR1 DFQATT, CDR2 SNEGSKA (reference sequence). The CDR3 sequence: CSAIVNTEAFF. The CDR3 nucleotides are TGCAGTGCTATAGTGAACACTGAAGCTTTCTTT.

The chain uses TRBV5-1 and TRBJ1-2, with 11 bases lining up with TRBD1. Germline CDR1 and CDR2: SGHRS and YFSETQ. CDR3 length equals 15 residues. Trimming at V came to 4 bases and at J to 5 bases, leaving 7 bases not matched to a gene. The CDR3 loop is CASSPPGQGVYGYTF. The CDR3 nucleotides read TGCGCCAGCAGCCCGCCGGGACAGGGGGTTTATGGCTACACCTTC.

The chain is built from TRBV6-1 and TRBJ1-5, with 12 bases lining up with TRBD1. The V and J ends lost 4 bases and 5 bases, in that order; junction bases with no gene match: 6. This CDR3 region has 16 residues. Looked up from germline, CDR1 is MNHNS and CDR2 is SASEGT. CDR3 sequence reads: CASSVRDRGLYQPQHF. CDR3 bases: TGTGCCAGCAGTGTCCGGGACAGGGGGCTGTATCAGCCCCAGCATTTT.

The chain joins TRBV7-3 to TRBJ2-1; 7 bases align to TRBD1. The CDR3 is made up of 14 amino acids. In germline, CDR1 is SGHTA, CDR2 FQGTGA. Trimming at V came to 2 bases and at J to 6 bases, leaving 4 bases not matched to a gene. The CDR3 protein is CASSLHRQGNEQFF. CDR3 sequence (DNA): TGTGCCAGCAGCTTACACCGACAGGGCAATGAGCAGTTCTTC.